Below, 21 T cell receptor beta chains from the same sample are listed, as sequenced in a study of tissue T cells after allogeneic stem cell transplantation. Sequencing used immunoSEQ multiplex PCR; TCRdb keeps in-frame clones, though not all of them. The data show 35,000 to 50,000 clones, around nine tenths seen once. The specimen was blood, collected before transplantation. All receptors derive from a woman aged 35-75 years who later had graft-versus-host disease after an allogeneic stem cell transplant.

The V and J genes are TRBV5-3 and TRBJ2-7; 7 bases map to TRBD1. TRBV5-3 is flagged as an ORF with uncertain function. The V gene end was trimmed by 0 bases and the J gene end by 0 bases; junction bases not matched to a gene: 6. This CDR3 has 16 amino acids. CDR3 sequence reads: CARSLDSQGHSYEQYF. The CDR3 nucleotides read TGTGCCAGAAGCTTGGATTCACAGGGGCACTCCTACGAGCAGTACTTC.

This rearrangement joins TRBV18 to TRBJ2-1; 11 positions agree with TRBD2. From germline, CDR1 is KGHSH and CDR2 LQKENI. The CDR3 covers 18 residues. V was pared by 6 bases and J by 5 bases, with 15 bases of the junction left unmatched. The CDR3 loop reads CASSPDGLLAGANNEQFF. CDR3 in DNA: TGTGCCAGCTCGCCCGACGGCTTACTAGCGGGAGCGAACAATGAGCAGTTCTTC.

The chain carries TRBV28 and TRBJ1-2, with 8 bases identical to TRBD1. CDR3 length: 14 residues. J was trimmed by 7 bases and V by 3 bases; bases with no gene match: 7. Germline CDR1 MDHEN, CDR2 SYDVKM. The CDR3 DNA follows: TGTGCCAGCAGTTTCCAAGGACAGGGAGGTGGCTACACCTTC. Protein product: CASSFQGQGGGYTF.

The chain joins TRBV6-5 to TRBJ1-4; D is perhaps TRBD1 (5 bases). The CDR3 has 13 residues. V lost 5 bases, J lost 4 bases, and 8 bases lay in between. The germline CDR1 and CDR2 sequences are MNHEY and SVGAGI. Here the CDR3 reads CASSTTVNEKLFF. Written as DNA, the CDR3 is TGTGCCAGCAGTACGACAGTTAATGAAAAACTGTTTTTT.

This clone has more than one count but fewer than ten. This chain uses TRBV6-5 with TRBJ1-6; no reliable D call. The CDR3 length is 15 residues. V dropped 6 bases and J dropped 1 base, with 10 bases sitting between them. Germline CDR1 and CDR2: MNHEY and SVGAGI. This CDR3 is CASRLISSYNSPLHF. The DNA of the CDR3 is TGTGCCAGCAGGTTGATCAGTTCCTATAATTCACCCCTCCACTTT.

V and J are TRBV28 and TRBJ1-2, with TRBD1 identical over 7 bases. Trimming took 3 bases from V and 2 from J; bases not matched to a gene: 6. CDR3 length: 15 amino acids. CDR1 MDHEN and CDR2 SYDVKM come from the germline V gene. The chain's CDR3 is CASSFQGQRNYGYTF. In nucleotides, the CDR3 is TGTGCCAGCAGTTTCCAGGGACAGAGGAACTATGGCTACACCTTC.

The chain combines TRBV27 with TRBJ2-3; weak D call: TRBD1 (5 bases). Trimming took off 1 base at V and 0 bases at J, with 8 bases between the two ends. Germline V gene lookup returns CDR1 MNHEY and CDR2 SMNVEV (reference sequence). CDR3 length equals 15 residues. The CDR3 here is CASSLLDTSTDTQYF. In DNA, the CDR3 is TGTGCCAGCAGTTTATTGGACACCAGCACAGATACGCAGTATTTT.

The chain is built from TRBV5-1 and TRBJ2-5; 10 positions match TRBD2. CDR1 SGHRS and CDR2 YFSETQ come from the germline V gene. This CDR3 has 15 residues. V was clipped by 9 bases and J by 2 bases; unmatched bases: 10. The CDR3 DNA sequence: TGCGCCACCCACCCAGCTAGCGGGGGACAAGAGACCCAGTACTTC. This translates into CATHPASGGQETQYF.

The V gene is TRBV12-3 or TRBV12-4, the J gene TRBJ2-7, with D perhaps being TRBD1 or TRBD2 (5 bases each). V dropped 7 bases and J dropped 3 bases, with 13 bases sitting between them. There are 13 residues in the CDR3. The CDR3 loop is CASNRDESYEQYF. In DNA, the CDR3 is TGTGCCAGCAATAGGGACGAGAGCTACGAGCAGTACTTC.

The chain employs TRBV9 and TRBJ2-3; D gene unclear. The CDR3 is 17 residues long. Trimming left V 0 bases short and J 0 bases short, with 14 bases between. Germline V lookup: CDR1 SGDLS, CDR2 YYNGEE. CDR3 nucleotide sequence: TGTGCCAGCAGCGTAGGTATACGGCAGTCTAGCACAGATACGCAGTATTTT. It codes for CASSVGIRQSSTDTQYF. Based on the CDR3 plus reference TRBV9 and TRBJ2-3, the full variable domain is DSGVTQTPKHLITATGQRVTLRCSPRSGDLSVYWYQQSLDQGLQFLIQYYNGEERAKGNILERFSAQQFPDLHSELNLSSLELGDSALYFCASSVGIRQSSTDTQYFGPGTRLTVL.

V usage is TRBV5-1 and J usage is TRBJ1-1; 10 bases match TRBD1. CDR3 length: 13 residues. V shed 9 bases, J shed 4 bases, and the junction held 6 bases outside the gene matches. From germline, CDR1 is SGHRS and CDR2 YFSETQ. The CDR3 region has the DNA TGCGCCACCCGACAGGGGGCGGCCACTGAAGCTTTCTTT. Residues: CATRQGAATEAFF.

V usage is TRBV6-5 and J usage is TRBJ1-2, with D perhaps matching TRBD1 (5 bases). The germline V and J ends were trimmed by 5 bases and 8 bases, with 15 bases remaining between them. CDR1 is MNHEY, CDR2 SVGAGI, per germline. The CDR3 is 13 residues long. The CDR3 DNA reads TGTGCCAGCAGTACAGGACAATCTAACGGCTACACCTTC. It codes for CASSTGQSNGYTF.

The chain couples TRBV5-4 to TRBJ2-5, with 10 bases identical to TRBD2. The CDR3 totals 15 residues. Germline values: CDR1 SGHNT, CDR2 YYREEE (reference sequence). After removal of 2 bases from V and 0 bases from J, the junction contained 1 base not matched to a gene. CDR3 sequence reads: CASSFTSGNQETQYF. The DNA for the CDR3 is TGTGCCAGCAGCTTCACTAGCGGGAACCAAGAGACCCAGTACTTC.

The CDR3 is CASSAGEVNEQFF. CDR3 DNA sequence: TGTGCCAGCAGTGCAGGAGAAGTCAATGAGCAGTTCTTC. The chain uses TRBV6-4 and TRBJ2-1; unclear D gene. The CDR3 loop spans 13 amino acids. Germline V gene lookup returns CDR1 MRHNA and CDR2 SNTAGT. V gave up 4 bases and J gave up 6 bases, with 10 bases separating them.

The chain has TRBV5-6 and TRBJ1-5; 7 bases map to TRBD1. The CDR3 length is 17 residues. Germline CDR1 SGHDT, CDR2 YYEEEE. Germline trimming cut 1 base from V and 3 bases from J; bases unmatched to any gene: 10. CDR3 sequence: CASSLNRPGGNNQPQHF. The DNA for the CDR3 is TGTGCCAGCAGCTTGAACCGCCCAGGGGGGAACAATCAGCCCCAGCATTTT.

The chain recombines TRBV6-6 with TRBJ1-2; 7 nucleotides align to TRBD1. There are 18 residues in the CDR3. V shed 5 bases, J shed 4 bases, and the junction held 19 bases outside the gene matches. From germline, CDR1 is MNHNY and CDR2 SVGAGI (reference sequence). CDR3 in DNA: TGTGCCAGCAGTCCCCGCCCACACAGGGGACATGACAGCTATGGCTACACCTTC. Translating gives CASSPRPHRGHDSYGYTF.

This rearrangement joins TRBV7-2 to TRBJ2-7; 11 nucleotides line up with TRBD2. Germline CDR1 and CDR2: SGHTA and FQGNSA. There are 14 residues in the CDR3. Unmatched junction bases numbered 7, after V lost 5 bases and J lost 7 bases. CDR3 protein: CASSLTSGIGEQYF. The CDR3 DNA reads TGTGCCAGCAGCCTGACTAGCGGGATTGGGGAGCAGTACTTC.

The gene calls are TRBV30 and TRBJ1-1, with 9 bases fitting TRBD1. V was pared by 2 bases and J by 0 bases, with 4 bases of the junction left unmatched. The CDR3 consists of 15 residues. Germline V CDR1 and CDR2: GTSNPN, SVGIG (reference sequence). The CDR3 loop is CAWSRTGGVNTEAFF. The DNA for the CDR3 is TGTGCCTGGAGTCGCACAGGGGGCGTGAACACTGAAGCTTTCTTT.

The rearrangement uses TRBV18 and TRBJ2-3, with 8 bases aligning to TRBD1. There are 15 residues in the CDR3. J lost 1 base, V lost 5 bases, and 5 bases had no gene match. CDR1 and CDR2 from the germline V gene are KGHSH and LQKENI. In nucleotides, the CDR3 is TGTGCCAGCTCAATGGGGACAGGACGCACAGATACGCAGTATTTT. Translation gives CASSMGTGRTDTQYF.

The rearrangement links TRBV18 to TRBJ2-7; TRBD2 agrees at 10 bases. V lost 4 bases, J lost 6 bases, and 6 bases stayed unmatched. The CDR3 contains 14 residues. The V gene's germline CDR1 is KGHSH and CDR2 LQKENI. The CDR3 DNA follows: TGTGCCAGCTCACAGAGCGGGAGGGAAAGCGAGCAGTACTTC. Its translation is CASSQSGRESEQYF.

This chain connects TRBV11-3 to TRBJ1-4, with a weak D call TRBD1 (6 bases). The V gene's germline CDR1 is SGHNT and CDR2 YENEEA. The CDR3 runs 14 residues. V shed 7 bases and J shed 6 bases, with 15 bases lying between them. CDR3 DNA sequence: TGTGCCAGCACCTACCTACAGGGTGATGAAAAACTGTTTTTT. This gives the protein CASTYLQGDEKLFF.